What follows is one TCR beta chain and its context. Its specificity is unknown. The sample is drawn from a study of Ad26.COV2.S vaccination and SARS-CoV-2 variants. The overall study: Administration of Ad26.COV2.S was intramuscular, either once or twice 56 days apart.

Stated treatment: approximately 18 received Ad26.COV2.S at low or high dose, single or two shots; several received placebo; per-sample allocation not given. Sampling was done on day 63 after the first vaccine or placebo injection. Immunization relied on an Ad26 vector, which expressed Wuhan-strain SARS-CoV-2 spike. V lost 8 bases and J 5 bases, leaving 12 bases between the germline ends. Germline CDR1 and CDR2: MGHRA and YSYEKL. This CDR3 comprises 13 residues. Whole-study results and caveats: Possible underestimation of total T cell responses by the TCR breadth and depth analyses was noted. Those who received vaccine or placebo ended up with similar non-spike TCR breadth.

The protocol was immunoSEQ multiplex PCR, while the TCRdb copy is restricted to in-frame clones and leaves out a portion. The sample consists of some 400,000 clones, 89% of them appearing once. The chain is built from TRBV4-1 and TRBJ2-2; possibly TRBD2 for D (7 bases). This clonotype was obtained from a person aged 18 to 59 who received the Ad26.COV2.S COVID-19 vaccine or a placebo. The material was peripheral blood, obtained in a trial of Ad26.COV2.S vaccine versus placebo. CDR3 DNA sequence: TGCGCCAGCCAGGGGAGGGGAACCGGGGAGCTGTTTTTT. Its translation: CASQGRGTGELFF.